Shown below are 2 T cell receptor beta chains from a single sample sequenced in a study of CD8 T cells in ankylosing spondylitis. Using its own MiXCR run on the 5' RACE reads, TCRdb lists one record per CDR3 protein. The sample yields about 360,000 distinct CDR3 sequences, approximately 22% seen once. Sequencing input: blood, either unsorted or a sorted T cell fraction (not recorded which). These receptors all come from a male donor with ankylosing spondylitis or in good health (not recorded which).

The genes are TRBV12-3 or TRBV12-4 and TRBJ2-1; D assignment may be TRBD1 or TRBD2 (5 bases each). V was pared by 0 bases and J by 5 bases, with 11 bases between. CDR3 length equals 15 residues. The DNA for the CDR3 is TGTGCCAGCAGTTTAGCCCCGGGGCTTCACAATGAGCAGTTCTTC. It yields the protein CASSLAPGLHNEQFF.

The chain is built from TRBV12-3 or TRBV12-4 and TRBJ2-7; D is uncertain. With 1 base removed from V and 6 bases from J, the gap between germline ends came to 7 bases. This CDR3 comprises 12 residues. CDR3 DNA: TGTGCCAGCAGTTTAGGGAGCTCCGAGCAGTACTTC. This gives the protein CASSLGSSEQYF.